One and the same sample provided the 24 T cell receptor beta chains below, sequenced in a study of blood T cell repertoires in COVID-19 (dated by TCRdb to between 2020 and 2021). The library was built by means of the immunoSEQ multiplex PCR assay. TCRdb took over this immuneACCESS table, retaining in-frame rearrangements with V and J assigned. Such tables are incomplete; in checked studies, under half of the missing clones stem from an unresolved V gene, and the remainder is unexplained. The sample table records about 400,000 clones; 88% of these occur just once. The top ten constitute roughly 2% of the sample. Material for sequencing was PBMCs or T cells enriched from blood (not recorded which). Receptors originate from a woman aged 40 to 55 with acute COVID-19.

The chain is built from TRBV6-5 and TRBJ1-2; TRBD1 agrees at 7 bases. Trimming cost V 7 bases and J 4 bases; bases outside gene matches: 6. The CDR3 contains 13 residues. The germline V gene encodes CDR1 MNHEY and CDR2 SVGAGI. This CDR3 reads CASTGGTAYGYTF. The CDR3 DNA is TGTGCCAGCACCGGCGGGACAGCCTATGGCTACACCTTC.

The rearrangement links TRBV19 to TRBJ1-2; unclear D gene. This CDR3 spans 14 amino acids. The germline gives CDR1 LNHDA, CDR2 SQIVND (reference sequence). V was trimmed by 3 bases and J by 4 bases, leaving 12 bases between them. This chain's CDR3 is CASSINISPYGYTF. Written as DNA, the CDR3 is TGTGCCAGTAGTATTAACATCTCGCCCTATGGCTACACCTTC.

J is TRBJ1-1 and V is TRBV4-1, with 8 bases fitting TRBD1. The CDR3 is 15 amino acids. Unmatched junction bases numbered 5, after V lost 4 bases and J lost 1 base. Germline CDR1 reads MGHRA; CDR2 reads YSYEKL. The CDR3 spells CASSPSGQGNTEAFF. DNA of the CDR3: TGCGCCAGCAGCCCCTCTGGACAGGGGAACACTGAAGCTTTCTTT.

This clone occurred a few times. The chain employs TRBV7-6 and TRBJ1-2, with TRBD1 matching over 7 bases. Unmatched junction bases numbered 5, after V lost 4 bases and J lost 0 bases. This CDR3 has 15 amino acids. CDR1 SGHVS and CDR2 FNYEAQ come from the germline V gene. The CDR3, as DNA: TGTGCCAGCAGCTCTTGGACAGGAGCTAACTATGGCTACACCTTC. Translated, it gives CASSSWTGANYGYTF.

This rearrangement joins TRBV19 to TRBJ1-2, with a tentative D call TRBD1 (6 bases). CDR3 length: 14 residues. Germline values: CDR1 LNHDA, CDR2 SQIVND (reference sequence). Trimming took 0 bases from V and 12 from J, leaving 17 bases between them. In DNA form, the CDR3 reads TGTGCCAGTAGTATAGAGGAAACAGGGACAATCCACACCTTC. Translating gives CASSIEETGTIHTF. The full variable domain, in which reference TRBV19 and TRBJ1-2 provide the parts outside the CDR3, is DGGITQSPKYLFRKEGQNVTLSCEQNLNHDAMYWYRQDPGQGLRLIYYSQIVNDFQKGDIAEGYSVSREKKESFPLTVTSAQKNPTAFYLCASSIEETGTIHTFGSGTRLTVV.

V and J are TRBV6-5 and TRBJ2-7, with 8 bases that match TRBD1. CDR1 and CDR2 from the germline V gene are MNHEY and SVGAGI. The CDR3 has 15 amino acids. V shed 0 bases and J 3 bases; nucleotides not matched to a gene: 4. CDR3 loop: CASSYSGQGGYEQYF. CDR3 DNA sequence: TGTGCCAGCAGTTACTCTGGACAGGGTGGCTACGAGCAGTACTTC.

CDR3 in DNA: TGTGCCAGCAGCCAGAACTCCGCCGGGGCAGATACGCAGTATTTT. Its protein is CASSQNSAGADTQYF. V is TRBV5-4 and J is TRBJ2-3; D is perhaps TRBD2 (5 bases). The germline V gene has CDR1 SGHNT and CDR2 YYREEE (reference sequence). With 4 bases removed from V and 4 bases from J, the gap between germline ends came to 16 bases. The CDR3 covers 15 residues.

In this sample, this clone turned up once. A far larger clone is only one base removed, so a read error is likely. CDR3 amino acids: CASSSGTGNQPQHF. The CDR3 DNA sequence: TGTGCCAGCAGCTCCGGGACAGGGAATCAGCCCCAGCATTTT. This chain uses TRBV7-6 with TRBJ1-5; TRBD1 agrees at 9 bases. The CDR3 has 14 amino acids. V trimming: 4 bases; J trimming: 4 bases; junction bases outside the gene matches: 2. Germline V CDR1 and CDR2: SGHVS, FNYEAQ.

V gene TRBV15 combines with J gene TRBJ1-1; TRBD1 matches 7 bases. Germline CDR1 is LNHNV and CDR2 is YYDKDF (reference sequence). This CDR3 is built from 14 residues. With 0 bases clipped from V and 5 bases from J, the junction kept 3 bases outside the gene matches. CDR3 amino acids: CATSRDAGGTEAFF. CDR3 bases: TGTGCCACCAGCAGAGATGCAGGGGGTACTGAAGCTTTCTTT.

The rearrangement uses TRBV5-1 and TRBJ1-3, with 12 bases fitting TRBD1. The germline CDR1 and CDR2 sequences are SGHRS and YFSETQ. The V gene end was trimmed by 6 bases and the J gene end by 8 bases; junction bases not matched to a gene: 6. This CDR3 contains 14 residues. CDR3 region: CASTPGQGADTIYF. The CDR3 coding sequence is TGCGCCAGCACTCCGGGACAGGGGGCGGACACCATATATTTT.

The rearrangement links TRBV24-1 to TRBJ1-3; possibly TRBD1 for D (5 bases). This CDR3 comprises 13 residues. V was clipped by 2 bases and J by 7 bases, with 8 bases between them. In germline, CDR1 is KGHDR, CDR2 SFDVKD. The CDR3 DNA follows: TGTGCCACCAGTGATTCGAACAGGAACACCATATATTTT. Its protein product is CATSDSNRNTIYF.

The chain is built from TRBV6-5 and TRBJ2-5; D is uncertain. The CDR3 covers 12 residues. The germline gives CDR1 MNHEY, CDR2 SVGAGI. V was shortened by 4 bases and J by 8 bases, with 11 bases between the two germline ends. CDR3 bases: TGTGCCAGCAGTTTCTTAAGAGGAACCCAGTACTTC. Its protein is CASSFLRGTQYF.

The V gene is TRBV5-4, the J gene TRBJ1-1; D might be TRBD1 (5 bases). The CDR3 consists of 14 residues. V was pared by 5 bases and J by 5 bases, with 16 bases between. CDR1 is SGHNT and CDR2 is YYREEE in the germline V gene (reference sequence). CDR3 loop: CASRPGLGITEAFF. CDR3 DNA: TGTGCCAGCAGGCCGGGACTGGGGATAACTGAAGCTTTCTTT.

J is TRBJ1-2 and V is TRBV2, with a tentative D call TRBD1 (6 bases). Germline V gene sequence: CDR1 SNHLY, CDR2 FYNNEI. The V and J ends lost 0 bases and 4 bases respectively, with 9 bases between them. This CDR3 region has 14 residues. The DNA for the CDR3 is TGTGCCAGCAGTGAAGCGCGAGGGGGCTATGGCTACACCTTC. Translation gives CASSEARGGYGYTF. Together with reference TRBV2 and TRBJ1-2, the CDR3 gives the full variable domain: EPEVTQTPSHQVTQMGQEVILRCVPISNHLYFYWYRQILGQKVEFLVSFYNNEISEKSEIFDDQFSVERPDGSNFTLKIRSTKLEDSAMYFCASSEARGGYGYTFGSGTRLTVV.

This clone was counted once. The rearrangement links TRBV5-4 to TRBJ1-4; possibly TRBD1 for D (6 bases). The CDR3 is 14 amino acids. Germline loops: CDR1 SGHNT, CDR2 YYREEE (reference sequence). V lost 2 bases and J lost 1, with 6 bases in between. The CDR3 DNA reads TGTGCCAGCAGCTTCAGGGGAACTAATGAAAAACTGTTTTTT. Translation gives CASSFRGTNEKLFF.

The J gene is TRBJ2-1, the V gene TRBV7-2; 7 nucleotides match TRBD2. Per the germline V gene, CDR1 is SGHTA and CDR2 is FQGNSA. The CDR3 consists of 16 residues. With 1 base clipped from V and 2 bases from J, the junction kept 5 bases outside the gene matches. The DNA of the CDR3 is TGTGCCAGCAGCTTAGTGCGCGGGGGTCCCTACAATGAGCAGTTCTTC. This gives the protein CASSLVRGGPYNEQFF.

The sample holds one count of this clone. The V call is TRBV24-1, the J call TRBJ2-1; TRBD1 agrees at 8 bases. In germline, CDR1 is KGHDR, CDR2 SFDVKD. The V and J ends lost 4 bases and 0 bases, in that order; junction bases with no gene match: 7. The CDR3 sequence is 17 residues long. The CDR3 region has the DNA TGTGCCACCAGTGACTCCGGACAGGGCCTCTCCTACAATGAGCAGTTCTTC. Its protein product is CATSDSGQGLSYNEQFF.

V and J are TRBV25-1 and TRBJ2-6, with D perhaps TRBD2 (5 bases). Between the trimmed V and J ends, which lost 5 bases and 3 bases, there was a span of 14 bases. Germline V lookup: CDR1 MGHDK, CDR2 SYGVNS. CDR3 length: 16 amino acids. The chain's CDR3 is CASSTKEGDGANVLTF. In DNA, the CDR3 is TGTGCCAGCAGTACAAAAGAGGGTGATGGGGCCAACGTCCTGACTTTC. The full variable domain, completed using reference TRBV25-1 and TRBJ2-6, is EADIYQTPRYLVIGTGKKITLECSQTMGHDKMYWYQQDPGMELHLIHYSYGVNSTEKGDLSSESTVSRIRTEHFPLTLESARPSHTSQYLCASSTKEGDGANVLTFGAGSRLTVL.

The chain carries TRBV7-9 and TRBJ2-5; D is uncertain. The CDR3 has 12 residues. Trimming shortened V by 3 bases and J by 5 bases, and 7 bases separated the two germline ends. Germline V gives CDR1 SEHNR, CDR2 FQNEAQ (reference sequence). The CDR3 coding sequence is TGTGCCAGCAGCTTTTATTTTGAGACCCAGTACTTC. Protein sequence: CASSFYFETQYF.

The chain carries TRBV2 and TRBJ2-1; D perhaps matches TRBD2 (5 bases). Germline-derived CDR1 and CDR2 are SNHLY and FYNNEI. The ends were cut back, 8 bases at V and 0 bases at J, with 11 bases in the middle. The CDR3 covers 14 residues. This chain's CDR3 is CASLRESSYNEQFF. In nucleotides, the CDR3 is TGTGCCAGCCTCCGGGAATCCTCCTACAATGAGCAGTTCTTC. Full variable domain (rest looked up from reference TRBV2 and TRBJ2-1): EPEVTQTPSHQVTQMGQEVILRCVPISNHLYFYWYRQILGQKVEFLVSFYNNEISEKSEIFDDQFSVERPDGSNFTLKIRSTKLEDSAMYFCASLRESSYNEQFFGPGTRLTVL.

This chain connects TRBV5-1 to TRBJ1-4; D ambiguous. There are 12 residues in the CDR3. Germline CDR1 is SGHRS and CDR2 is YFSETQ. V was cut by 0 bases and J by 8 bases, with 5 bases left in between. CDR3 amino acids: CASSLAGEKLFF. CDR3 nucleotide sequence: TGCGCCAGCAGCTTGGCGGGGGAAAAACTGTTTTTT. The entire variable domain, with the rest obtained from reference TRBV5-1 and TRBJ1-4, is as follows: KAGVTQTPRYLIKTRGQQVTLSCSPISGHRSVSWYQQTPGQGLQFLFEYFSETQRNKGNFPGRFSGRQFSNSRSEMNVSTLELGDSALYLCASSLAGEKLFFGSGTQLSVL.

The chain has TRBV4-2 and TRBJ1-4; perhaps TRBD1 as D (6 bases). This CDR3 spans 18 amino acids. Looked up from germline, CDR1 is LGHNA and CDR2 is YNFKEQ. The V and J ends lost 2 bases and 6 bases respectively, with 22 bases between them. CDR3 sequence reads: CASSQLYSGGGIDEKLFF. CDR3 nucleotides: TGTGCCAGCAGCCAACTCTACTCCGGGGGGGGCATCGATGAAAAACTGTTTTTT.

The chain uses TRBV30 and TRBJ1-1; 9 bases map to TRBD1. From germline, CDR1 is GTSNPN and CDR2 SVGIG (reference sequence). J gave up 11 bases and V 1 base, and 5 bases lay outside the gene matches. The CDR3 runs to 12 residues. CDR3 sequence: CAWSAGQGMAFF. The CDR3 DNA reads as TGTGCCTGGAGTGCAGGACAGGGGATGGCTTTCTTT. The entire variable domain, with the rest obtained from reference TRBV30 and TRBJ1-1, is as follows: SQTIHQWPATLVQPVGSPLSLECTVEGTSNPNLYWYRQAAGRGLQLLFYSVGIGQISSEVPQNLSASRPQDRQFILSSKKLLLSDSGFYLCAWSAGQGMAFFGQGTRLTVV.

This clone has only one observation. The chain links TRBV30 to TRBJ1-1; D is ambiguous. V lost 2 bases and J 3 bases, leaving 10 bases between the germline ends. CDR1 is GTSNPN, CDR2 SVGIG, per germline (reference sequence). This CDR3 has 13 residues. Here the CDR3 reads CAWSLQRHTEAFF. The DNA for the CDR3 is TGTGCCTGGAGTTTACAGAGACACACTGAAGCTTTCTTT.